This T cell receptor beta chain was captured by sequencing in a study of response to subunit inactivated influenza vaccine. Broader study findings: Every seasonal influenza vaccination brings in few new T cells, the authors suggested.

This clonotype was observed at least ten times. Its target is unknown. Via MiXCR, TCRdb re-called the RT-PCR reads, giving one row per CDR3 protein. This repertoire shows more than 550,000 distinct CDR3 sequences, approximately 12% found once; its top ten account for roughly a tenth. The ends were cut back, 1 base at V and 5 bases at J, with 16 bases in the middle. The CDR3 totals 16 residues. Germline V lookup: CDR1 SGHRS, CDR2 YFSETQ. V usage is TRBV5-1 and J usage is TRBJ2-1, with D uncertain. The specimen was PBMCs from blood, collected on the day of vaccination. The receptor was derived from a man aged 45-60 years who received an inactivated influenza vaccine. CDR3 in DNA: TGCGCCAGCAGCTTGTCGGAGACCACTCCTAACAATGAGCAGTTCTTC. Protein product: CASSLSETTPNNEQFF.